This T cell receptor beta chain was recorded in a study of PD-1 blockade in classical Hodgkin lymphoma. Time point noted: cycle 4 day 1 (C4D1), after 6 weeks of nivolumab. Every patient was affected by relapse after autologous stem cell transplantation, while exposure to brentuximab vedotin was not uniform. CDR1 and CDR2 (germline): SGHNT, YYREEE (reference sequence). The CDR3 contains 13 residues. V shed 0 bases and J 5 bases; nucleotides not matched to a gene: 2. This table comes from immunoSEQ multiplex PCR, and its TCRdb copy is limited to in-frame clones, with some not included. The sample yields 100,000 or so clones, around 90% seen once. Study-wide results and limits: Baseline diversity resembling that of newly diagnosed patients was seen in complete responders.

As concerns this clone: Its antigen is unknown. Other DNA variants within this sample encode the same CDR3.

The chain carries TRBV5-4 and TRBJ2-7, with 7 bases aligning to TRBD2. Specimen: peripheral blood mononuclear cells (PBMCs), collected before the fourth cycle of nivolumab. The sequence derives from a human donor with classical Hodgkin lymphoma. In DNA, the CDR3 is TGTGCCAGCAGCTTGGTGAGCGGGGACGAGCAGTACTTC. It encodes CASSLVSGDEQYF.